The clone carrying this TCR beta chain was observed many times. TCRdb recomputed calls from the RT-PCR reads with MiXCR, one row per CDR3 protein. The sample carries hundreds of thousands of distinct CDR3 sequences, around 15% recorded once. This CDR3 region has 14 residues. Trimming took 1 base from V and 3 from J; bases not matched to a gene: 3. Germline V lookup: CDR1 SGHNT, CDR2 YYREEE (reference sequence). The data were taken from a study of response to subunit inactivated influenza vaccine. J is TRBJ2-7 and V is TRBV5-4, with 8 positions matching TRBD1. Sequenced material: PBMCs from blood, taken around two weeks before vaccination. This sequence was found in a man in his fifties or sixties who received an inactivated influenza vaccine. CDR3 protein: CASSLQGAIYEQYF. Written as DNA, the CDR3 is TGTGCCAGCAGCTTGCAGGGGGCGATCTACGAGCAGTACTTC.